Listed here are 32 T cell receptor beta chains from one sample, sequenced in a study of siplizumab effects on memory and regulatory T cells. Coculturing at 37°C lasted 6 days for the mixed lymphocyte reaction cells. This table comes from immunoSEQ multiplex PCR, and its TCRdb copy is limited to in-frame clones, with some not included. The table lists approximately 20,000 clones, about 45% of them singletons. These receptors have no known antigen. The sample comprised CFSE-low (dividing) CD4+ T cells sorted from an allogeneic mixed lymphocyte reaction. The source is a human donor in good health; the cells came from an allogeneic mixed lymphocyte reaction. Some clones in this sample may be carry-over from other donors' samples.

This clone was detected only a few times. The V gene is TRBV6-5, the J gene TRBJ2-7; D possibly corresponds to TRBD1 (6 bases). The CDR3 runs to 14 residues. Trimming took off 7 bases at V and 0 bases at J, with 13 bases between the two ends. Germline V CDR1 and CDR2: MNHEY, SVGAGI. The CDR3 region has the DNA TGTGCCAGCACCCAACGAGGGGGCTCCTACGAGCAGTACTTC. Its protein product is CASTQRGGSYEQYF.

The chain has TRBV6-5 and TRBJ2-2, with D uncertain. Germline V gene data show CDR1 as MNHEY and CDR2 as SVGAGI. This CDR3 contains 13 residues. V gave up 5 bases and J gave up 5 bases, with 9 bases separating them. The CDR3 loop is CASSPSRTGELFF. The CDR3, as DNA: TGTGCCAGCAGTCCCTCGAGGACCGGGGAGCTGTTTTTT.

The chain employs TRBV14 and TRBJ2-7; D unresolved. This CDR3 is 13 amino acids long. Germline-derived CDR1 and CDR2 are SGHDN and FVKESK. Trimming pared 0 bases from V and 6 bases from J, leaving 9 bases between. CDR3 nucleotide sequence: TGTGCCAGCAGCCAAGATTTAAGGAGCGAGCAGTACTTC. Its translation is CASSQDLRSEQYF.

J is TRBJ2-7 and V is TRBV7-2; 10 positions match TRBD2. After removal of 5 bases from V and 4 bases from J, the junction contained 11 bases not matched to a gene. Germline-derived CDR1 and CDR2 are SGHTA and FQGNSA. This CDR3 spans 16 amino acids. DNA for the CDR3: TGTGCCAGCAGCCTCCGTCTAGCGGGAGTTGGATACGAGCAGTACTTC. Protein sequence: CASSLRLAGVGYEQYF.

The rearrangement uses TRBV4-1 and TRBJ2-5, with 10 nucleotides matching TRBD2. The CDR3 is 16 amino acids. Trimming took 7 bases from V and 1 from J; bases not matched to a gene: 9. Germline CDR1 and CDR2: MGHRA and YSYEKL. This chain's CDR3 is CASKPGLAVSQETQYF. The CDR3 DNA sequence: TGCGCCAGCAAACCAGGACTAGCGGTTTCCCAAGAGACCCAGTACTTC.

The V call is TRBV11-3, the J call TRBJ1-3; 7 bases are shared with TRBD1. CDR1 is SGHNT and CDR2 is YENEEA in the germline V gene. The CDR3 totals 15 residues. The J segment lost 3 bases and the V segment lost 3 bases, leaving 5 bases of the junction unmatched. This CDR3 reads CASSLEGASGNTIYF. The DNA of the CDR3 is TGTGCCAGCAGCTTGGAGGGGGCGAGTGGAAACACCATATATTTT.

J is TRBJ1-2 and V is TRBV18, with D possibly being TRBD1 (5 bases). CDR3 length: 17 residues. Looked up from germline, CDR1 is KGHSH and CDR2 is LQKENI. The V gene lost 3 bases and the J gene lost 2 bases, with 19 bases spanning the gap. The CDR3 sequence is CASSPTHLLDSNYGYTF. The CDR3 nucleotides read TGTGCCAGCTCACCCACGCACCTCCTAGACAGCAACTATGGCTACACCTTC.

This chain links TRBV10-1 with TRBJ2-7; 11 bases map to TRBD2. This CDR3 is 14 amino acids long. J lost 3 bases, V lost 10 bases, and 8 bases had no gene match. The germline gives CDR1 WNHNN, CDR2 SYGVQD (reference sequence). The CDR3 is CAKPSGTSGYEQYF. DNA for the CDR3: TGCGCCAAGCCTTCCGGGACTAGCGGCTACGAGCAGTACTTC.

A remark on this clone: A clone one base away is much larger, so this may be a read error. V usage is TRBV5-6 and J usage is TRBJ1-2, with 9 bases matching TRBD1. V dropped 10 bases and J dropped 2; count of bases not matched to a gene: 9. The CDR3 is 14 amino acids. The germline gives CDR1 SGHDT, CDR2 YYEEEE. The CDR3 loop reads CARTIGTGNYGYTF. CDR3 sequence (DNA): TGTGCCCGCACCATTGGGACAGGGAACTATGGCTACACCTTC.

The V gene is TRBV5-4, the J gene TRBJ2-7; D is unclear. CDR3 length equals 13 residues. Trimming took off 4 bases at V and 4 bases at J, with 12 bases between the two ends. Germline V gives CDR1 SGHNT, CDR2 YYREEE (reference sequence). As DNA, the CDR3 is TGTGCCAGCAGCCAATTTAGGGATTACGAGCAGTACTTC. This gives the protein CASSQFRDYEQYF.

The V and J genes are TRBV6-1 and TRBJ1-2, with unresolved D. The germline gives CDR1 MNHNS, CDR2 SASEGT. This CDR3 comprises 12 residues. V was cut by 1 base and J by 4 bases, with 4 bases left in between. CDR3 loop: CASSEEGYGYTF. The DNA of the CDR3 is TGTGCCAGCAGTGAAGAGGGCTATGGCTACACCTTC.

About this clone itself: The junction departs from germline at one end; a sequencing error may be responsible. This chain uses TRBV7-7 with TRBJ2-1; 11 nucleotides align to TRBD1. The CDR3 sequence is 15 residues long. Germline CDR1 SSHAT, CDR2 FNYEAQ (reference sequence). For the CDR3, the DNA is TGTGCTAGCAGCATCGGGACAGGGGGTTTCAATGAGCAGTTCTTC. This sequence encodes CASSIGTGGFNEQFF.

The V and J genes are TRBV19 and TRBJ2-3, with 7 bases lining up with TRBD2. Losses at the gene ends were 5 bases for V and 8 bases for J; bases not matched to a gene: 10. CDR1 and CDR2 from the germline V gene are LNHDA and SQIVND (reference sequence). The CDR3 is 14 amino acids. The CDR3, as DNA: TGTGCCAGTAGTTCAGCGGGGAACCCGGTTACGCAGTATTTT. As protein: CASSSAGNPVTQYF.

The genes are TRBV25-1 and TRBJ1-2; 9 bases map to TRBD1. V lost 6 bases, J lost 3 bases, and 8 bases stayed unmatched. Germline assignment: CDR1 MGHDK and CDR2 SYGVNS. This CDR3 is 15 amino acids long. The CDR3 protein is CASSSFGTGYYGYTF. CDR3 nucleotides: TGTGCCAGCAGCTCGTTCGGGACAGGGTACTATGGCTACACCTTC.

This clone was seen a few times. The chain has TRBV23-1 and TRBJ2-1; TRBD2 is a possible D gene (6 bases). TRBV23-1 belongs to the ORF category, with a function that is uncertain. The length of the CDR3 is 19 residues. V was shortened by 1 base and J by 0 bases, with 19 bases between the two germline ends. For the CDR3, the DNA is TGCGCCAGCAGTCAATTTTGGACTATACAAATAAGCTCCTACAATGAGCAGTTCTTC. It encodes CASSQFWTIQISSYNEQFF.

This clone was seen a single time. In DNA, the CDR3 is TGTGCCAGCAGTTCGCATCAAGGGGCCGGGGAGCTGTTTTTT. This encodes CASSSHQGAGELFF. The chain combines TRBV6-5 with TRBJ2-2, with a tentative D call TRBD1 (5 bases). V gave up 4 bases and J gave up 6 bases, with 12 bases separating them. Germline V lookup: CDR1 MNHEY, CDR2 SVGAGI. The CDR3 extends over 14 amino acids.

The chain employs TRBV18 and TRBJ1-1; no clear D gene. There are 14 residues in the CDR3. The germline CDR1 and CDR2 sequences are KGHSH and LQKENI. V was cut by 2 bases and J by 0 bases, with 7 bases left in between. The CDR3 reads CASSPGHLNTEAFF. Here the CDR3 DNA reads TGTGCCAGCTCACCAGGGCACCTGAACACTGAAGCTTTCTTT.

Only a few counts were recorded for this clone. The same CDR3 can be traced to other DNA sequences in this sample. The J gene is TRBJ1-2, the V gene TRBV2; D gene uncertain. Germline CDR1 is SNHLY and CDR2 is FYNNEI. This CDR3 has 12 amino acids. V shed 4 bases and J shed 4 bases, with 7 bases lying between them. For the CDR3, the DNA is TGTGCCAGCAGTGGCAGGTCCTATGGCTACACCTTC. This translates into CASSGRSYGYTF.

The chain recombines TRBV29-1 with TRBJ2-7; D remains unclear. Between the trimmed V and J ends, which lost 4 bases and 2 bases, there was a span of 9 bases. Germline lookup yields CDR1 SQVTM and CDR2 ANQGSEA. This CDR3 comprises 12 residues. This CDR3 reads CSVGVTTYEQYF. In nucleotides, the CDR3 is TGCAGCGTTGGGGTCACAACCTACGAGCAGTACTTC.

This clone turned up a few times. This chain joins TRBV23-1 and TRBJ1-5; 8 positions agree with TRBD1. TRBV23-1 is treated as an ORF (open reading frame) with a function not yet certain. V shed 0 bases, J shed 2 bases, and the junction held 9 bases outside the gene matches. The CDR3 extends over 18 amino acids. The CDR3 sequence is CASSQSPRGRSGNQPQHF. CDR3 in DNA: TGCGCCAGCAGTCAATCCCCCAGGGGGCGCAGTGGCAATCAGCCCCAGCATTTT.

The chain couples TRBV30 to TRBJ2-1; no firm D call. Trimming removed 0 bases from V and 10 bases from J, with 7 bases in between. CDR3 length: 11 amino acids. Looked up from germline, CDR1 is GTSNPN and CDR2 is SVGIG (reference sequence). CDR3 in amino acids: CAWSVRSEQFF. The DNA for the CDR3 is TGTGCCTGGAGTGTTAGAAGCGAGCAGTTCTTC.

V usage is TRBV5-1 and J usage is TRBJ1-4, with D unresolved. The germline gives CDR1 SGHRS, CDR2 YFSETQ. The CDR3 spans 14 residues. V lost 2 bases and J 8 bases, leaving 13 bases between the germline ends. The CDR3 here is CASSLNFPREKLFF. The CDR3 DNA follows: TGCGCCAGCAGCTTAAACTTCCCGCGGGAAAAACTGTTTTTT.

The chain joins TRBV11-2 to TRBJ1-1; D perhaps matches TRBD1 (5 bases). V shed 3 bases and J shed 0 bases, with 11 bases lying between them. The CDR3 extends over 15 amino acids. The germline gives CDR1 SGHAT, CDR2 FQNNGV. The CDR3 nucleotides read TGTGCCAGCAGCTTGCGTCAGGGCCTGAACACTGAAGCTTTCTTT. Translated: CASSLRQGLNTEAFF.

The genes are TRBV18 and TRBJ2-3; TRBD1 matches 12 bases. The CDR3 totals 16 residues. Trimming cost V 3 bases and J 5 bases; bases outside gene matches: 6. Germline loops: CDR1 KGHSH, CDR2 LQKENI. DNA of the CDR3: TGTGCCAGCTCACCCCTCGGGACAGGGGGCATAGATACGCAGTATTTT. This codes for CASSPLGTGGIDTQYF.

There are a few counts of this clone. The J gene is TRBJ1-5, the V gene TRBV19; D gene ambiguous. CDR1 is LNHDA, CDR2 SQIVND, per germline (reference sequence). V dropped 11 bases and J dropped 0 bases, with 11 bases sitting between them. The CDR3 sequence is 13 residues long. CDR3 DNA: TGTGCCTCGAGGCAGATTAGCAATCAGCCCCAGCATTTT. Translating gives CASRQISNQPQHF.

The CDR3 spells CASSPWAVGLGNEQYF. CDR3 coding DNA: TGTGCCAGCAGCCCTTGGGCAGTCGGCCTGGGCAACGAGCAGTACTTC. This chain joins TRBV7-2 and TRBJ2-7; D is unclear. The CDR3 length is 16 residues. V was trimmed by 5 bases and J by 5 bases, leaving 22 bases between them. From germline, CDR1 is SGHTA and CDR2 FQGNSA.

The V gene is TRBV6-5, the J gene TRBJ2-6; 8 nucleotides agree with TRBD1. Germline V gene data show CDR1 as MNHEY and CDR2 as SVGAGI. The CDR3 is 16 residues long. The junction had 4 bases not matched to a gene; V was cut back by 2 bases and J by 4 bases. The CDR3 region is CASSYQGAWGANVLTF. In nucleotides, the CDR3 is TGTGCCAGCAGTTACCAGGGGGCATGGGGGGCCAACGTCCTGACTTTC.

This clone is medium-sized (0.01 to 0.1%) by share. The chain links TRBV10-1 to TRBJ2-7; 7 bases are a match to TRBD1. The J segment lost 3 bases and the V segment lost 8 bases, leaving 10 bases of the junction unmatched. CDR1 is WNHNN and CDR2 is SYGVQD in the germline V gene (reference sequence). The CDR3 extends over 14 amino acids. CDR3 nucleotides: TGCGCCAGCTCGCCGGGACAGAAATTCTACGAGCAGTACTTC. It is translated as CASSPGQKFYEQYF.

A note on this clone: An end of the junction differs from the germline gene, which may be a read error. The chain is built from TRBV4-1 and TRBJ2-7, with D unresolved. Germline V gene data show CDR1 as MGHRA and CDR2 as YSYEKL. This CDR3 is built from 13 residues. The CDR3 nucleotides read TGTGCCAGCAGCCAATTTAGGGATTACGAGCAGTACTTC. It yields the protein CASSQFRDYEQYF.

The rearrangement uses TRBV7-2 and TRBJ1-1; tentatively, D is TRBD1 (6 bases). Germline V gene sequence: CDR1 SGHTA, CDR2 FQGNSA. V lost 5 bases, J lost 4 bases, and 14 bases lay in between. This CDR3 has 14 residues. As DNA, the CDR3 is TGTGCCAGCAGCCCCGAAAACAGGGCCACTGAAGCTTTCTTT. Protein product: CASSPENRATEAFF.

This clone was seen only a few times. This chain links TRBV6-5 with TRBJ2-5; D remains ambiguous. The V and J ends lost 0 bases and 4 bases respectively, with 9 bases between them. CDR1 MNHEY and CDR2 SVGAGI come from the germline V gene. The CDR3 loop spans 14 amino acids. This CDR3 is CASSYSPGLETQYF. The CDR3 DNA is TGTGCCAGCAGTTACTCTCCAGGTTTAGAGACCCAGTACTTC.

The chain employs TRBV11-3 and TRBJ2-1; 9 bases match TRBD2. The V gene's germline CDR1 is SGHNT and CDR2 YENEEA. The CDR3 has 15 residues. The trim removed 5 bases at V and 5 bases at J, leaving 7 bases unmatched. The CDR3 loop reads CASSVALAGDNEQFF. As DNA, the CDR3 is TGTGCCAGCAGCGTCGCCTTAGCGGGGGACAATGAGCAGTTCTTC. Combining the CDR3 with reference TRBV11-3 and TRBJ2-1 gives the whole variable domain EAGVVQSPRYKIIEKKQPVAFWCNPISGHNTLYWYLQNLGQGPELLIRYENEEAVDDSQLPKDRFSAERLKGVDSTLKIQPAELGDSAVYLCASSVALAGDNEQFFGPGTRLTVL.